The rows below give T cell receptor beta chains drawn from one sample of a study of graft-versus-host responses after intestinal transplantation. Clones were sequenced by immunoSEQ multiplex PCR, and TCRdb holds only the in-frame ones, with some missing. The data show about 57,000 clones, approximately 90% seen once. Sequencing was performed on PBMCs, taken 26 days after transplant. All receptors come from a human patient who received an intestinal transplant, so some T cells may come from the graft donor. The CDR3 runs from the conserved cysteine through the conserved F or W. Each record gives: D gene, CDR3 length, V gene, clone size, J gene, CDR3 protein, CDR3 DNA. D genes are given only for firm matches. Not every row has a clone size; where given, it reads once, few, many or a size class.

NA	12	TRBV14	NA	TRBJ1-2	CASSPTGYGYTF	TGTGCCAGCAGCCCTACAGGTTATGGCTACACCTTC
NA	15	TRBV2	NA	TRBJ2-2	CASTLAQGNTGELFF	TGTGCCAGCACCTTGGCACAGGGCAACACCGGGGAGCTGTTTTTT
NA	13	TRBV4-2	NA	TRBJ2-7	CASSQPWESEQYF	TGTGCCAGCAGCCAACCGTGGGAGTCCGAGCAGTACTTC
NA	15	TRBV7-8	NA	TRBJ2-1	CASSLGNRPYNEQFF	TGTGCCAGCAGCTTAGGTAACAGGCCTTACAATGAGCAGTTCTTC
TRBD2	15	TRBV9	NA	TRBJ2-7	CASSVEGTAGDEQYF	TGTGCCAGCAGCGTAGAGGGCACCGCGGGAGACGAGCAGTACTTC
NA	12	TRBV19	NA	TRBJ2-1	CASTDSTIEQFF	TGTGCCAGTACGGACAGTACAATTGAGCAGTTCTTC
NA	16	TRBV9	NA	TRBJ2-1	CASSGDGEVEGREQFF	TGTGCCAGCAGTGGCGACGGGGAGGTGGAGGGCCGTGAGCAGTTCTTC
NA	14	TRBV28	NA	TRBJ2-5	CASSFRDNQETQYF	TGTGCCAGCAGTTTTCGAGACAACCAAGAGACCCAGTACTTC
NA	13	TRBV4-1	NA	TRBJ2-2	CASSQVDTGELFF	TGCGCCAGCAGCCAAGTCGACACCGGGGAGCTGTTTTTT
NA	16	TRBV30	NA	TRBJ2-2	CAWQPPGQTNTGELFF	TGTGCCTGGCAACCTCCGGGACAAACAAACACCGGGGAGCTGTTTTTT
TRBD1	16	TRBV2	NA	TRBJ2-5	CASSEWRQGAEETQYF	TGTGCCAGCAGTGAATGGCGGCAGGGGGCGGAAGAGACCCAGTACTTC
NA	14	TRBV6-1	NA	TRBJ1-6	CASSDVDSRSPLHF	TGTGCCAGCAGTGACGTGGACAGCCGATCACCCCTCCACTTT
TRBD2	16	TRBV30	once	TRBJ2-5	CAWSVLAGGPFETQYF	TGTGCCTGGAGTGTACTAGCGGGGGGGCCATTTGAGACCCAGTACTTC
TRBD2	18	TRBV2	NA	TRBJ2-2	CASTGFGTSGRDTGELFF	TGTGCCAGCACCGGATTCGGGACTAGCGGGAGAGACACCGGGGAGCTGTTTTTT
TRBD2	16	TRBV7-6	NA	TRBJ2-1	CASSSGLGNSYNEQFF	TGTGCCAGCAGCTCCGGACTAGGCAACTCCTACAATGAGCAGTTCTTC
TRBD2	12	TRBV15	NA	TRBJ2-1	CATGTSGNEQFF	TGTGCCACCGGGACTAGCGGCAATGAGCAGTTCTTC
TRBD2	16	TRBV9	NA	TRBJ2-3	CASSVGGGLAGDTQYF	TGTGCCAGCAGCGTAGGTGGAGGGCTAGCGGGAGATACGCAGTATTTT
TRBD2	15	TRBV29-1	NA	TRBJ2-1	CSVLWGGKAKREQFF	TGCAGCGTTCTATGGGGAGGGAAGGCGAAAAGGGAGCAGTTCTTC
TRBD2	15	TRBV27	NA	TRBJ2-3	CASSYIGGASDTQYF	TGTGCCAGCAGCTACATCGGGGGGGCATCAGATACGCAGTATTTT
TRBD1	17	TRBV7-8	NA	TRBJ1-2	CASSLGGGQGASYGYTF	TGTGCCAGCAGCTTAGGAGGGGGACAGGGGGCATCCTATGGCTACACCTTC
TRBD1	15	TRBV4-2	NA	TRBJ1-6	CASSRGQGEDSPLHF	TGTGCCAGCAGCCGCGGACAGGGTGAGGATTCACCCCTCCACTTT
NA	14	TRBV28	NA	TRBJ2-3	CASSAVGAADTQYF	TGTGCCAGCAGTGCCGTGGGGGCCGCGGATACGCAGTATTTT
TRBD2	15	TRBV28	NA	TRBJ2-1	CASSPGLAGGLEQFF	TGTGCCAGCAGTCCGGGACTAGCGGGGGGACTCGAGCAGTTCTTC
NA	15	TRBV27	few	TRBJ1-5	CASSQGLFSNQPQHF	TGTGCCAGCAGTCAGGGACTGTTTAGCAATCAGCCCCAGCATTTT
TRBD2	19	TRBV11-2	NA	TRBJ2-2	CASSLRSLAGEHTPRELFF	TGTGCCAGCAGCTTACGGTCACTAGCGGGGGAGCATACACCCCGGGAGCTGTTTTTT
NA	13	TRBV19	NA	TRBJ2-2	CASSVRGTGELFF	TGTGCCAGTAGTGTCAGGGGCACCGGGGAGCTGTTTTTT
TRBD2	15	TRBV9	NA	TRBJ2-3	CASGRLAGGTDTQYF	TGTGCCAGCGGCCGACTAGCGGGGGGCACAGATACGCAGTATTTT
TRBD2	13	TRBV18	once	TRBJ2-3	CASSPGTSGTQYF	TGTGCCAGCTCACCGGGGACTAGCGGAACGCAGTATTTT
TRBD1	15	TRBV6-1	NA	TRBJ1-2	CASSWDRQPSYGYTF	TGTGCCAGCAGTTGGGACAGGCAACCCTCCTATGGCTACACCTTC
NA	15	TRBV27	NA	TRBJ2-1	CASSSPGVGINEQFF	TGTGCCAGCAGTTCCCCAGGGGTCGGAATTAATGAGCAGTTCTTC
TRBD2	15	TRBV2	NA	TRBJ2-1	CASSPLAGEDNEQFF	TGTGCCAGCAGCCCCCTAGCGGGAGAAGACAATGAGCAGTTCTTC
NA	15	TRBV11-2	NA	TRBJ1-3	CASSFGVGSGNTIYF	TGTGCCAGCAGCTTCGGGGTTGGCTCTGGAAACACCATATATTTT
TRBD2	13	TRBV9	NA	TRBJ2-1	CASSVGGSGVLFF	TGTGCCAGCAGCGTGGGCGGGAGTGGAGTTCTGTTCTTC
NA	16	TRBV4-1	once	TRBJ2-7	CASSHKTGGFDDEQYF	TGCGCCAGCAGCCACAAAACCGGAGGGTTTGACGACGAGCAGTACTTC
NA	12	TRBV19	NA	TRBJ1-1	CASTPWSTEAFF	TGTGCCAGTACCCCTTGGAGCACTGAAGCTTTCTTT
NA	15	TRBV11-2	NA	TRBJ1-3	CASSLNGWSGNTIYF	TGTGCCAGCAGCCTTAACGGGTGGTCCGGAAACACCATATATTTT
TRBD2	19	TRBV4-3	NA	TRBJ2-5	CASSQDGPSGGPFEETQYF	TGCGCCAGCAGCCAAGATGGCCCTAGCGGGGGGCCATTTGAAGAGACCCAGTACTTC
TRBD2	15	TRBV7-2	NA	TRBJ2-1	CASRQTGGPINEQFF	TGTGCCAGCAGGCAGACGGGGGGGCCCATCAATGAGCAGTTCTTC
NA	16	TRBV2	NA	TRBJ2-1	CASSDEERLLYNEQFF	TGTGCCAGCAGTGACGAGGAGAGACTACTCTACAATGAGCAGTTCTTC
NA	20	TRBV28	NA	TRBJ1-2	CASTHYQTEEEWGTNYGYTF	TGTGCCAGCACCCATTATCAGACAGAGGAAGAGTGGGGAACTAACTATGGCTACACCTTC
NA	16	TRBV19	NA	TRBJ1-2	CASSNPFSRGGNGYTF	TGTGCCAGTAGTAACCCATTCTCCAGGGGCGGCAATGGCTACACCTTC
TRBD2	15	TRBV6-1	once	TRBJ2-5	CASNQAGGHQETQYF	TGTGCCAGCAATCAAGCGGGGGGGCATCAAGAGACCCAGTACTTC
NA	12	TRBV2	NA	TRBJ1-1	CASSLQGTEAFF	TGTGCCAGCAGTTTGCAGGGGACTGAAGCTTTCTTT
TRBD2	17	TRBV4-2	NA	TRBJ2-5	CASSQAGTSGGAETQYF	TGTGCCAGCAGCCAAGCCGGGACTAGCGGGGGGGCGGAGACCCAGTACTTC
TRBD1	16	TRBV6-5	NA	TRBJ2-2	CASSYIQGAGTGELFF	TGTGCCAGCAGTTATATCCAGGGGGCGGGGACCGGGGAGCTGTTTTTT
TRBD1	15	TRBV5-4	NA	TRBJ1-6	CASSDVGQGYSPLHF	TGTGCCAGCAGCGACGTGGGACAGGGGTATTCACCCCTCCACTTT
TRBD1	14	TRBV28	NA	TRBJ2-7	CASSLGTGGNEQYF	TGTGCCAGCAGTTTAGGGACAGGGGGCAACGAGCAGTACTTC
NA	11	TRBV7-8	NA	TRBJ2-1	CASSFTDEQFF	TGTGCCAGCAGCTTTACAGATGAGCAGTTCTTC
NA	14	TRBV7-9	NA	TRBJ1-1	CASSLLIPNTEAFF	TGTGCCAGCAGCCTCCTAATACCGAACACTGAAGCTTTCTTT
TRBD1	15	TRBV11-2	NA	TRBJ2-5	CASSTQQGYQETQYF	TGTGCCAGCAGCACTCAACAGGGGTACCAAGAGACCCAGTACTTC
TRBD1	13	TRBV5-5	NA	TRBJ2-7	CASTTGEKYEQYF	TGTGCCAGCACCACAGGGGAGAAGTACGAGCAGTACTTC
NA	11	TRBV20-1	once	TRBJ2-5	CSARDMETQYF	TGCAGTGCTAGGGACATGGAGACCCAGTACTTC
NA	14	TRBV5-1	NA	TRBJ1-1	CASSLDRGNTEAFF	TGCGCCAGCAGCTTGGATCGCGGTAACACTGAAGCTTTCTTT
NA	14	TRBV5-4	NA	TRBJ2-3	CASSLEEGADTQYF	TGTGCCAGCAGCTTGGAGGAGGGGGCGGATACGCAGTATTTT